The clone carrying this T cell receptor beta chain was counted between two and nine times. Its antigen is not known. The source of the sample is a study of OX40 agonist ivuxolimab in advanced cancers. Study details: Six ivuxolimab dose levels, 0.01 to 10 mg/kg, were given intravenously every 2 weeks.

The length of the CDR3 is 15 residues. V was pared by 3 bases and J by 1 base, with 12 bases between. Germline assignment: CDR1 SGHVS and CDR2 FQNEAQ. The investigators sampled blood at baseline, at cycle 4 day 1, and at cycle 7 day 1. Only in-frame clones appear in the TCRdb table, and some are missing; sequencing was by immunoSEQ multiplex PCR. The table includes 51,000 or so clones, approximately 79% detected once. Study-level results: Among T cells, CD8+ cells averaged more expanded clones than CD4+ cells.

The V gene is TRBV7-8, the J gene TRBJ1-1; D is possibly TRBD1 (5 bases). This receptor was taken from an adult with an advanced solid tumor such as melanoma, head and neck, liver or kidney cancer. The sequencing here drew on CD4+ or CD8+ T cells sorted from blood, taken in a trial of the OX40 agonist ivuxolimab. The CDR3 is CASSLRPGANTEAFF. The CDR3 coding sequence is TGTGCCAGCAGCTTGAGGCCCGGGGCGAACACTGAAGCTTTCTTT.